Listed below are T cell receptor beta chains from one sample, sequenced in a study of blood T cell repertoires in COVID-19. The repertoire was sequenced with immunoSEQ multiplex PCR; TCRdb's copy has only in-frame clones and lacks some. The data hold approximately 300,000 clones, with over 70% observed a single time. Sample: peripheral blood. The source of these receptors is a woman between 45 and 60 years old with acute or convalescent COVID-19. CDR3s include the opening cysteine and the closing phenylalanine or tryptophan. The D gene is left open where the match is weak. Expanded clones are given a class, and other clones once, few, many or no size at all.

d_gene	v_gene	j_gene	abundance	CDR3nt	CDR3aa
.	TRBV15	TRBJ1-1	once	TGTGCCACCAACAGGGACTACACTGAAGCTTTCTTT	CATNRDYTEAFF
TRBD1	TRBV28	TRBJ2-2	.	TGTGCCAGCAGTAGGCGACAGGGGTACACCGGGGAGCTGTTTTTT	CASSRRQGYTGELFF
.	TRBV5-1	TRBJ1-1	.	TGCGCCAGCAGCTTGGTAAGGGGAACCGCTGAAGCTTTCTTT	CASSLVRGTAEAFF
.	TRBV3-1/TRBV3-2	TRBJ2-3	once	TGTGCCAGCAGCCTCTACCAAACAGATACGCAGTATTTT	CASSLYQTDTQYF
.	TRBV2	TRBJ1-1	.	TGTGCCAACACAGGGAGTTGGAACACTGAAGCTTTCTTT	CANTGSWNTEAFF
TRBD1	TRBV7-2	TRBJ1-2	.	TGTGCCAGCAGCTTGGATCGACAGGGGGCAGGCGGCTACACCTTC	CASSLDRQGAGGYTF
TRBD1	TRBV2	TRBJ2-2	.	TGTGCCAGCAATCCAGGGGGCACCGGGGAGCTGTTTTTT	CASNPGGTGELFF
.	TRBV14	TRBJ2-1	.	TGTGCCAGCAGCCAAGATTGGCCCCTCAATGAGCAGTTCTTC	CASSQDWPLNEQFF
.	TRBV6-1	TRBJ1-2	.	TGTGCCAGCAGTGAAGAGACAGGATTTAACTATGGCTACACCTTC	CASSEETGFNYGYTF
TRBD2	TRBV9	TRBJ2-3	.	TGTGCCAGCAGCGCGGGACTAGCGGGAGCAGATACGCAGTATTTT	CASSAGLAGADTQYF
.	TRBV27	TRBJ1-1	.	TGTGCCAGCAAGATGGGGACACCTATCAACACTGAAGCTTTCTTT	CASKMGTPINTEAFF